Shown below are 2 T cell receptor beta chains from a single sample sequenced in a study of shared clonotypes between healthy human individuals. The repertoire was sequenced with immunoSEQ multiplex PCR; TCRdb's copy has only in-frame clones and lacks some. The sample consists of a few million clones, more than 80% of them appearing once. Sequenced material: naive CD4+ T cells from PBMCs. Described subset: CD45RA+ positively selected. The receptors originated from a man aged 18 to 30 in good health. Some clones in this sample may be carry-over from other donors' samples.

This sequence joins TRBV6-5 and TRBJ2-2; D is perhaps TRBD2 (6 bases). The CDR3 consists of 13 residues. Trimming stripped 4 bases from V and 6 bases from J, with 9 bases between. From germline, CDR1 is MNHEY and CDR2 SVGAGI. The CDR3 here is CASSSTSAGELFF. The DNA for the CDR3 is TGTGCCAGCAGTTCGACTAGTGCCGGGGAGCTGTTTTTT.

Comment on this clone: Other DNA sequences of this sample code for an identical CDR3. The rearrangement uses TRBV15 and TRBJ2-7; 14 nucleotides line up with TRBD2. The CDR3 is 17 residues long. Germline V lookup: CDR1 LNHNV, CDR2 YYDKDF (reference sequence). V shed 0 bases and J 4 bases; nucleotides not matched to a gene: 5. DNA for the CDR3: TGTGCCACCAGCAGAGATTCGGGGACTAGCGGGAGATACGAGCAGTACTTC. It codes for CATSRDSGTSGRYEQYF.